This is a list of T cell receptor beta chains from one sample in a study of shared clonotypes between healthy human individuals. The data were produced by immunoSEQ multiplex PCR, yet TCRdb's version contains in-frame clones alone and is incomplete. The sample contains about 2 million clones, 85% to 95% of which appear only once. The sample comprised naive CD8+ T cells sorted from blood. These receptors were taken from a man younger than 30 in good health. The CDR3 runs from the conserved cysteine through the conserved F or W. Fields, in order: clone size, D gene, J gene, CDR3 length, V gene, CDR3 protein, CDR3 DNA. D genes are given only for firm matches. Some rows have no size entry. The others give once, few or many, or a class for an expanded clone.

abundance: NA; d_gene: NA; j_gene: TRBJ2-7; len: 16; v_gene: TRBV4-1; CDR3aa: CASSQDRSGQTYEQYF; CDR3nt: TGCGCCAGCAGCCAAGATCGGAGTGGACAGACCTACGAGCAGTACTTC
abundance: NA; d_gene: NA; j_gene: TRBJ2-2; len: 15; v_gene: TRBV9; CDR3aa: CASSVDGVLTGELFF; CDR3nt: TGTGCCAGCAGCGTAGACGGGGTTCTGACCGGGGAGCTGTTTTTT
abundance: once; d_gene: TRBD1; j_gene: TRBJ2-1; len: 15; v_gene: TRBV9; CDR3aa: CASSAPGQGAGEQFF; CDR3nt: TGTGCCAGCAGCGCGCCGGGACAGGGGGCGGGTGAGCAGTTCTTC
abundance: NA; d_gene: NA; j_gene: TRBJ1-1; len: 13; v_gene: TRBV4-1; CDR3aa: CASSQVSNTEAFF; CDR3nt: TGCGCCAGCAGCCAGGTATCCAACACTGAAGCTTTCTTT
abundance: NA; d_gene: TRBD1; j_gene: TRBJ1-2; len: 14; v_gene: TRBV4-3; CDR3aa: CASSPTGVLDGYTF; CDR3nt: TGCGCCAGCAGCCCGACAGGGGTACTTGACGGCTACACCTTC
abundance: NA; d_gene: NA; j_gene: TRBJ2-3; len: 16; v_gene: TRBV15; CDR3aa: CATSRDMGQSTDTQYF; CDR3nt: TGTGCCACCAGCAGAGATATGGGGCAAAGCACAGATACGCAGTATTTT
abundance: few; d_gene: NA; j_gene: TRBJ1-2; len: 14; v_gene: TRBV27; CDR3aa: CASSPRTLRTGYTF; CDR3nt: TGTGCCAGCAGTCCTCGTACCCTCCGGACAGGCTACACCTTC
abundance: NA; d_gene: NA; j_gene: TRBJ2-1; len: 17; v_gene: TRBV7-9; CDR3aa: CASSPHPSGASYNEQFF; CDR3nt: TGTGCCAGCAGCCCCCATCCCTCTGGGGCCTCCTACAATGAGCAGTTCTTC
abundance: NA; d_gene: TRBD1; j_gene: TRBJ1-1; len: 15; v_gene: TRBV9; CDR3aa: CASSIGTGTDTEAFF; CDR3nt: TGTGCCAGCAGCATCGGGACAGGTACGGACACTGAAGCTTTCTTT
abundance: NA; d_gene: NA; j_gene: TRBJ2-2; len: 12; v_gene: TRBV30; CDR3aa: CAHHPNTGELFF; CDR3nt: TGTGCCCACCACCCGAACACCGGGGAGCTGTTTTTT
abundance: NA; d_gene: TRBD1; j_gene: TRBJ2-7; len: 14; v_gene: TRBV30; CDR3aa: CAWSGVQGAYEQYF; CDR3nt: TGTGCCTGGAGTGGGGTACAGGGGGCATACGAGCAGTACTTC
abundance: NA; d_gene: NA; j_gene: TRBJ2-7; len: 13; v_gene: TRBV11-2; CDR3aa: CASSRGSPREQYF; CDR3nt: TGTGCCAGCAGCCGCGGTTCTCCGAGGGAGCAGTACTTC
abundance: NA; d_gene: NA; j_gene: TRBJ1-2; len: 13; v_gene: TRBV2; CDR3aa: CASSEDSVYGYTF; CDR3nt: TGTGCCAGCAGCGAGGACAGCGTCTATGGCTACACCTTC
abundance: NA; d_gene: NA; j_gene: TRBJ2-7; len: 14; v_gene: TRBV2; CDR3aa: CASSDLGISYEQYF; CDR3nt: TGTGCCAGCAGTGATTTAGGGATCTCCTACGAGCAGTACTTC
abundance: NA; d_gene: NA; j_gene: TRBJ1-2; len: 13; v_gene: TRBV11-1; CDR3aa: CASSLAGTYGYTF; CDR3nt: TGTGCCAGCAGCTTGGCAGGGACCTATGGCTACACCTTC
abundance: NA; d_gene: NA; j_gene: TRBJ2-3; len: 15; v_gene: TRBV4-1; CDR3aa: CASSLGPGSTDTQYF; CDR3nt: TGCGCCAGCAGCCTGGGCCCTGGGAGCACAGATACGCAGTATTTT
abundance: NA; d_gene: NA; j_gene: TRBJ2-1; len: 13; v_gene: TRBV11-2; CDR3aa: CASSFRETVEQFF; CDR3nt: TGTGCCAGCAGCTTCCGGGAAACCGTGGAGCAGTTCTTC
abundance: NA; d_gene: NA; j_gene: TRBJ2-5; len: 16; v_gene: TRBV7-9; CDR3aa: CASSLRSSGDGETQYF; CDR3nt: TGTGCCAGCAGCTTAAGGTCCTCGGGGGACGGGGAGACCCAGTACTTC
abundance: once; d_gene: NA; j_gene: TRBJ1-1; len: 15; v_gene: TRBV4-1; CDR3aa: CASSQGTMGNTEAFF; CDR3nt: TGCGCCAGCAGCCAAGGGACGATGGGAAACACTGAAGCTTTCTTT
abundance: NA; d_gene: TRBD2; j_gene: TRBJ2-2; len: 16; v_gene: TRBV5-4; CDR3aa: CASSPGSGGNTGELFF; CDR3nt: TGTGCCAGCAGCCCCGGTAGCGGGGGGAACACCGGGGAGCTGTTTTTT
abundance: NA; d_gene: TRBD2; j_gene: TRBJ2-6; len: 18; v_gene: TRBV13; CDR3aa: CASSLGGLAGTGANVLTF; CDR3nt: TGTGCCAGCAGCTTAGGGGGACTAGCGGGAACTGGGGCCAACGTCCTGACTTTC
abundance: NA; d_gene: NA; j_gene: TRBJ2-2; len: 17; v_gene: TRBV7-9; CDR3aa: CASSPPGGRGNTGELFF; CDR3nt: TGTGCCAGCAGCCCACCCGGGGGGCGGGGGAACACCGGGGAGCTGTTTTTT
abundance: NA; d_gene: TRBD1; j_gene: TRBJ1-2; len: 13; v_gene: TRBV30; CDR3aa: CAWRVQGVADYTF; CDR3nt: TGTGCCTGGAGGGTACAGGGGGTAGCTGACTACACCTTC